Shown below are 24 T cell receptor beta chains from a single sample sequenced in a study of early T cells in non-severe SARS-CoV-2 infection. TCRdb independently ran MiXCR on the 5' RACE reads; one entry per CDR3 protein. Here the sample spans about 99,000 distinct CDR3 sequences, around a sixth being singletons. The material sequenced was whole blood. These receptors were obtained from an adult who was a healthcare worker with PCR-confirmed SARS-CoV-2 infection or an uninfected control (not recorded which).

The J gene is TRBJ2-3, the V gene TRBV12-3 or TRBV12-4; D possibly corresponds to TRBD1 (6 bases). The CDR3 consists of 17 residues. Trimming took 3 bases from V and 3 from J, leaving 19 bases between them. The CDR3: CASSFQLQGERTDTQYF. CDR3 DNA sequence: TGTGCCAGCAGTTTCCAATTACAGGGAGAGAGGACAGATACGCAGTATTTT.

The V and J genes are TRBV12-3 or TRBV12-4 and TRBJ1-4, with D hard to call. The CDR3 spans 11 residues. V lost 9 bases to trimming and J lost 7 bases, with 9 bases between them. CDR3 sequence reads: CASTPGEKLFF. The CDR3 region has the DNA TGTGCCAGTACCCCCGGTGAAAAACTGTTTTTT.

The chain carries TRBV5-1 and TRBJ2-2; possibly TRBD2 for D (5 bases). The V and J ends lost 7 bases and 2 bases respectively, with 12 bases between them. The CDR3 runs 14 residues. Germline-derived CDR1 and CDR2 are SGHRS and YFSETQ. The CDR3 DNA reads as TGCGCCAGCGGGGAGAGACTCAACACCGGGGAGCTGTTTTTT. Translation: CASGERLNTGELFF.

This clonotype was counted only a few times. This chain uses TRBV28 with TRBJ2-6; D uncertain. V was trimmed by 6 bases and J by 0 bases, leaving 6 bases between them. CDR3 size: 14 residues. The germline V gene encodes CDR1 MDHEN and CDR2 SYDVKM. For the CDR3, the DNA is TGTGCCAGCAGCACTTACTCTGGGGCCAACGTCCTGACTTTC. This sequence encodes CASSTYSGANVLTF.

This clonotype was recorded many times. This chain connects TRBV15 to TRBJ1-1, with unresolved D. The V and J ends lost 9 bases and 1 base respectively, with 15 bases between them. In germline, CDR1 is LNHNV, CDR2 YYDKDF (reference sequence). CDR3 size: 14 residues. The CDR3 loop is CATAGEPGNTEAFF. The CDR3 DNA sequence: TGTGCCACTGCTGGCGAGCCGGGGAACACTGAAGCTTTCTTT. The full variable domain, in which reference TRBV15 and TRBJ1-1 provide the parts outside the CDR3, is DAMVIQNPRYQVTQFGKPVTLSCSQTLNHNVMYWYQQKSSQAPKLLFHYYDKDFNNEADTPDNFQSRRPNTSFCFLDIRSPGLGDTAMYLCATAGEPGNTEAFFGQGTRLTVV.

This sequence joins TRBV5-1 and TRBJ2-3; either TRBD1 or TRBD2 may supply D (6 bases each). V shed 5 bases and J shed 1 base, with 14 bases lying between them. The CDR3 sequence is 15 residues long. CDR1 and CDR2 from the germline V gene are SGHRS and YFSETQ. CDR3 loop: CASSREGGGTDTQYF. The CDR3 DNA reads as TGCGCCAGCAGTCGCGAGGGGGGCGGCACAGATACGCAGTATTTT.

The gene calls are TRBV9 and TRBJ2-5; TRBD2 agrees at 7 bases. The CDR3 extends over 14 amino acids. Germline lookup yields CDR1 SGDLS and CDR2 YYNGEE. Trimming took 4 bases from V and 5 from J; bases not matched to a gene: 8. The CDR3 here is CASSSRLAGETQYF. CDR3 coding DNA: TGTGCCAGCAGCTCCAGACTAGCTGGTGAGACCCAGTACTTC.

There are a few counts of this clonotype. The chain recombines TRBV28 with TRBJ1-5; 9 nucleotides match TRBD1. Germline CDR1 and CDR2: MDHEN and SYDVKM. The CDR3 loop spans 16 amino acids. The trim removed 6 bases at V and 3 bases at J, leaving 9 bases unmatched. The CDR3 region is CASSYHRGLVNQPQHF. The CDR3 nucleotides are TGTGCCAGCAGCTACCACAGGGGGCTCGTCAATCAGCCCCAGCATTTT. Full variable domain (rest looked up from reference TRBV28 and TRBJ1-5): DVKVTQSSRYLVKRTGEKVFLECVQDMDHENMFWYRQDPGLGLRLIYFSYDVKMKEKGDIPEGYSVSREKKERFSLILESASTNQTSMYLCASSYHRGLVNQPQHFGDGTRLSIL.

This clonotype was found a few times. This chain uses TRBV7-2 with TRBJ2-7; possibly TRBD1 for D (6 bases). The V gene's germline CDR1 is SGHTA and CDR2 FQGNSA. The CDR3 consists of 19 residues. V shed 2 bases and J shed 7 bases, with 30 bases lying between them. The chain's CDR3 is CASSLTGRAKRTAWREQYF. For the CDR3, the DNA is TGTGCCAGCAGCTTAACCGGCCGGGCGAAAAGGACAGCGTGGAGGGAGCAGTACTTC.

This clonotype has more than one count but fewer than ten. The V gene is TRBV12-3 or TRBV12-4, the J gene TRBJ2-2; D is uncertain. V dropped 5 bases and J dropped 0 bases, with 10 bases sitting between them. The CDR3 has 15 amino acids. The DNA of the CDR3 is TGTGCCAGCAGTCCTTCCACCGCGAACACCGGGGAGCTGTTTTTT. Amino acids: CASSPSTANTGELFF.

V is TRBV10-3 and J is TRBJ2-1; 9 bases map to TRBD1. CDR1 and CDR2 (germline): ENHRY, SYGVKD. The CDR3 length is 15 residues. Trimming removed 6 bases from V and 8 bases from J; junction bases left unmatched: 11. DNA of the CDR3: TGTGCCATCAGACCGGACAGGGGAAGACAGGATGAGCAGTTCTTC. This gives the protein CAIRPDRGRQDEQFF.

In its sample, this clonotype was seen many times. The chain uses TRBV6-5 and TRBJ2-7; D is undetermined. V was shortened by 2 bases and J by 2 bases, with 7 bases between the two germline ends. The CDR3 length is 13 residues. Germline V CDR1 and CDR2: MNHEY, SVGAGI. The CDR3 is CASSYPGTYEQYF. The DNA for the CDR3 is TGTGCCAGCAGTTACCCCGGAACCTACGAGCAGTACTTC.

The chain is built from TRBV2 and TRBJ2-5, with TRBD2 matching over 9 bases. The CDR3 has 14 residues. The germline V gene has CDR1 SNHLY and CDR2 FYNNEI. Unmatched junction bases numbered 5, after V lost 5 bases and J lost 4 bases. The CDR3 reads CASSSSGVRETQYF. The CDR3 DNA sequence: TGTGCCAGCAGTTCTAGCGGGGTGCGAGAGACCCAGTACTTC.

This clonotype showed up just a few times. J is TRBJ2-1 and V is TRBV27; a possible D gene is TRBD1 (5 bases). Per germline, CDR1 MNHEY and CDR2 SMNVEV (reference sequence). The CDR3 is made up of 13 amino acids. Trimming removed 1 base at V and 9 bases at J, with 10 bases between. The CDR3 DNA follows: TGTGCCAGCAGTTTATTGTGGGGCCGTGAGCAGTTCTTC. Its translation: CASSLLWGREQFF.

The gene calls are TRBV7-2 and TRBJ2-1; D is unclear. The CDR3 covers 14 residues. From germline, CDR1 is SGHTA and CDR2 FQGNSA. Trimming took off 6 bases at V and 4 bases at J, with 13 bases between the two ends. The CDR3 nucleotides read TGTGCCAGCAGACCCGATAAGAGGTACAATGAGCAGTTCTTC. As protein: CASRPDKRYNEQFF.

The sample holds a few counts of this clonotype. The chain carries TRBV20-1 and TRBJ2-5, with TRBD2 as a possible D gene (5 bases). From germline, CDR1 is DFQATT and CDR2 SNEGSKA (reference sequence). The CDR3 contains 14 residues. V shed 5 bases and J shed 5 bases, with 18 bases lying between them. The CDR3 DNA is TGCAGTGCTTGCTTCGGACTCACATCGGAGACCCAGTACTTC. This encodes CSACFGLTSETQYF.

This clonotype was counted only a few times. The V and J genes are TRBV20-1 and TRBJ1-2; a weak D match, TRBD1 (5 bases). CDR1 is DFQATT, CDR2 SNEGSKA, per germline (reference sequence). This CDR3 region has 16 residues. V was pared by 0 bases and J by 3 bases, with 17 bases between. CDR3 residues: CSARDVTGGPYYGYTF. The CDR3 DNA follows: TGCAGTGCTAGAGATGTAACAGGTGGTCCGTACTATGGCTACACCTTC.

This clonotype appeared a single time. The chain uses TRBV28 and TRBJ2-7; D is ambiguous. Germline CDR1 and CDR2: MDHEN and SYDVKM. The ends were cut back, 8 bases at V and 0 bases at J, with 8 bases in the middle. The CDR3 has 12 amino acids. CDR3 coding DNA: TGTGCCAGCCACACACACTCCTACGAGCAGTACTTC. Its translation: CASHTHSYEQYF.

The CDR3 here is CASSFIVGTYEQYF. CDR3 DNA: TGTGCCAGCAGTTTTATAGTCGGGACCTACGAGCAGTACTTC. The chain has TRBV12-3 or TRBV12-4 and TRBJ2-7, with TRBD2 as a possible D gene (5 bases). The CDR3 is 14 amino acids. Trimming took off 3 bases at V and 2 bases at J, with 11 bases between the two ends.

The genes are TRBV6-1 and TRBJ1-1; TRBD1 is a possible D gene (6 bases). V was cut by 7 bases and J by 7 bases, with 22 bases left in between. The germline gives CDR1 MNHNS, CDR2 SASEGT. This CDR3 region has 15 residues. The CDR3 region is CASNIRAGDIYEAFF. Written as DNA, the CDR3 is TGTGCCAGCAATATTCGTGCGGGGGACATATATGAAGCTTTCTTT.

This clonotype was seen ten or more times. This chain uses TRBV6-2 or TRBV6-3 with TRBJ1-1; the D is unclear. CDR3 length equals 15 residues. Looked up from germline, CDR1 is MNHEY and CDR2 is SVGEGT. The V and J ends lost 6 bases and 3 bases respectively, with 17 bases between them. CDR3 sequence (DNA): TGTGCCAGCAGAACGATGACACAACGGCACACTGAAGCTTTCTTT. Its protein is CASRTMTQRHTEAFF.

The CDR3 region is CASTSLDWNTEAFF. In DNA, the CDR3 is TGTGCCAGCACCTCTCTAGACTGGAACACTGAAGCTTTCTTT. This rearrangement joins TRBV12-3 or TRBV12-4 to TRBJ1-1; D not resolved. The CDR3 loop spans 14 amino acids. Trimming removed 7 bases at V and 1 base at J, with 13 bases between.

This clonotype was observed many times. This rearrangement joins TRBV24-1 to TRBJ2-4; TRBD1 matches at 9 bases. This CDR3 region has 15 residues. CDR1 and CDR2 from the germline V gene are KGHDR and SFDVKD. Losses at the gene ends were 3 bases for V and 1 base for J; bases not matched to a gene: 0. CDR3 bases: TGTGCCACCAGTGATGGGACAGGGGCCAAAAACATTCAGTACTTC. Translated, it gives CATSDGTGAKNIQYF.

This clonotype has ten or more counts. The chain employs TRBV10-3 and TRBJ2-7, with D unresolved. Germline V gives CDR1 ENHRY, CDR2 SYGVKD. The V end was cut by 0 bases, the J end by 0 bases, with 6 bases between. CDR3 length: 14 residues. CDR3 loop: CAISESRDSYEQYF. The CDR3 DNA reads as TGTGCCATCAGTGAGTCTAGGGACTCCTACGAGCAGTACTTC.